A single sample is the source of the 15 T cell receptor beta chains below, sequenced in a study of blood T cell repertoires in COVID-19 (dated by TCRdb to the early 2020s). Receptors were amplified or captured by the immunoSEQ multiplex PCR assay. The source is immuneACCESS, and TCRdb retained only in-frame sequences with V and J called. Part of the clones is not carried over; for the studies checked, unresolved V genes explain less than half of this, and the remainder is unexplained. This sample gives over 150,000 clones in total; over 80% of them show up just once. The top ten hold 7% of the sample. Sequencing used peripheral blood. The receptors derive from a woman between 35 and 50 years old with COVID-19, enrolled during active disease.

The chain employs TRBV5-1 and TRBJ2-3, with 11 bases that match TRBD2. Germline V gives CDR1 SGHRS, CDR2 YFSETQ. V lost 5 bases and J lost 2; bases outside the gene matches: 4. There are 15 residues in the CDR3. As DNA, the CDR3 is TGCGCCAGCAGGTTAGCGGGGGGGTACACAGATACGCAGTATTTT. Its protein is CASRLAGGYTDTQYF.

This chain joins TRBV5-1 and TRBJ1-3, with D possibly matching TRBD1 (6 bases). The CDR3 runs to 14 residues. The germline V and J ends were trimmed by 4 bases and 4 bases, with 12 bases remaining between them. CDR1 is SGHRS, CDR2 YFSETQ, per germline. The CDR3 DNA is TGCGCCAGCAGCGAACAGGGATCCGGAAACACCATATATTTT. This gives the protein CASSEQGSGNTIYF.

V usage is TRBV9 and J usage is TRBJ1-1; 10 bases map to TRBD1. V lost 4 bases, J lost 8 bases, and 8 bases stayed unmatched. Germline V gene sequence: CDR1 SGDLS, CDR2 YYNGEE. This CDR3 region has 14 residues. CDR3 in amino acids: CASSLLRDRGEAFF. The CDR3 DNA follows: TGTGCCAGCAGCCTCCTACGGGACAGGGGAGAAGCTTTCTTT. Together with reference TRBV9 and TRBJ1-1, the CDR3 gives the full variable domain: DSGVTQTPKHLITATGQRVTLRCSPRSGDLSVYWYQQSLDQGLQFLIQYYNGEERAKGNILERFSAQQFPDLHSELNLSSLELGDSALYFCASSLLRDRGEAFFGQGTRLTVV.

The chain links TRBV5-6 to TRBJ2-7; TRBD1 might be the D (6 bases). The CDR3 is 12 amino acids. Between the trimmed V and J ends, which lost 4 bases and 3 bases, there was a span of 8 bases. Germline CDR1 is SGHDT and CDR2 is YYEEEE. This CDR3 reads CASSQQGYEQYF. In nucleotides, the CDR3 is TGTGCCAGCAGCCAACAGGGCTACGAGCAGTACTTC.

The chain recombines TRBV27 with TRBJ1-2; 7 bases match TRBD1. The trim removed 2 bases at V and 7 bases at J, leaving 4 bases unmatched. In germline, CDR1 is MNHEY, CDR2 SMNVEV (reference sequence). CDR3 size: 13 residues. CDR3 residues: CASSLKGAAGYTF. The CDR3 nucleotides read TGTGCCAGCAGTTTAAAGGGGGCGGCTGGCTACACCTTC.

This clone has just one count. This chain connects TRBV19 to TRBJ2-2; TRBD2 is a possible D gene (5 bases). The CDR3 has 15 amino acids. V was cut by 10 bases and J by 2 bases, with 17 bases left in between. Germline V gene sequence: CDR1 LNHDA, CDR2 SQIVND (reference sequence). CDR3 sequence reads: CATPGGVFNTGELFF. CDR3 in DNA: TGTGCCACTCCCGGAGGAGTCTTTAACACCGGGGAGCTGTTTTTT.

The V gene is TRBV7-9, the J gene TRBJ2-1, with 10 bases that match TRBD2. Germline V lookup: CDR1 SEHNR, CDR2 FQNEAQ (reference sequence). The J segment lost 7 bases and the V segment lost 5 bases, leaving 8 bases of the junction unmatched. The CDR3 sequence is 15 residues long. The CDR3: CASSQLAGVGNEQFF. The CDR3 region has the DNA TGTGCCAGCAGCCAGCTAGCGGGAGTTGGGAATGAGCAGTTCTTC.

This clone was recorded many times. The CDR3 loop reads CASSWRGGDDTEAFF. In DNA form, the CDR3 reads TGCGCCAGCAGTTGGAGAGGGGGCGATGACACTGAAGCTTTCTTT. The rearrangement uses TRBV4-1 and TRBJ1-1, with 7 bases lining up with TRBD1. This CDR3 has 15 residues. The germline CDR1 and CDR2 sequences are MGHRA and YSYEKL. The V segment lost 6 bases and the J segment 3 bases; nucleotides outside the gene matches: 10.

The gene calls are TRBV7-9 and TRBJ1-1; D is unclear. Germline assignment: CDR1 SEHNR and CDR2 FQNEAQ (reference sequence). V was trimmed by 1 base and J by 7 bases, leaving 7 bases between them. CDR3 length: 12 residues. The CDR3 sequence: CASSLVSIEAFF. In nucleotides, the CDR3 is TGTGCCAGCAGCTTAGTTAGTATTGAAGCTTTCTTT.

The chain couples TRBV25-1 to TRBJ2-5; 8 bases agree with TRBD2. The trim removed 3 bases at V and 1 base at J, leaving 4 bases unmatched. The germline CDR1 and CDR2 sequences are MGHDK and SYGVNS. The CDR3 runs to 15 residues. Written as DNA, the CDR3 is TGTGCCAGCAGTGATTTAGCGGGGAGCCAAGAGACCCAGTACTTC. This encodes CASSDLAGSQETQYF.

The J gene is TRBJ1-6, the V gene TRBV10-1; 7 bases fit TRBD1. The ends lost 7 bases at V and 7 bases at J; junction bases unmatched: 4. Germline V lookup: CDR1 WNHNN, CDR2 SYGVQD (reference sequence). The CDR3 consists of 13 residues. CDR3 nucleotide sequence: TGCGCCAGCAACCAGGGACAGAATTCACCCCTCCACTTT. Encoded protein: CASNQGQNSPLHF.

This clone was observed a single time. The rearrangement links TRBV9 to TRBJ2-5; 13 nucleotides line up with TRBD2. Looked up from germline, CDR1 is SGDLS and CDR2 is YYNGEE. This CDR3 comprises 18 residues. J gave up 6 bases and V 4 bases, and 15 bases lay outside the gene matches. The chain's CDR3 is CASSSLPGTSGRGKTQYF. CDR3 DNA sequence: TGTGCCAGCAGCTCTCTCCCCGGTACTAGCGGGAGGGGAAAGACCCAGTACTTC.

The V and J genes are TRBV19 and TRBJ1-2; D ambiguous. This CDR3 region has 13 residues. CDR1 is LNHDA, CDR2 SQIVND, per germline (reference sequence). V shed 2 bases and J shed 3 bases, with 7 bases lying between them. The CDR3 sequence is CASSIQIHYGYTF. In nucleotides, the CDR3 is TGTGCCAGTAGTATACAGATACACTATGGCTACACCTTC.

V is TRBV7-8 and J is TRBJ2-1, with TRBD2 identical over 8 bases. Germline V CDR1 and CDR2: SGHVS, FQNEAQ. The CDR3 spans 15 residues. V gave up 4 bases and J gave up 1 base; unmatched junction bases: 3. CDR3 DNA: TGTGCCAGCAGCTCCGGGACTAGTTCCTACAATGAGCAGTTCTTC. Its protein is CASSSGTSSYNEQFF.

The rearrangement joins TRBV5-6 to TRBJ1-1, with D possibly being TRBD1 (5 bases). The CDR3 length is 14 residues. V lost 4 bases, J lost 1 base, and 11 bases lay in between. Germline V lookup: CDR1 SGHDT, CDR2 YYEEEE. DNA for the CDR3: TGTGCCAGCAGCCCCGGAGGGGCGAACACTGAAGCTTTCTTT. Protein sequence: CASSPGGANTEAFF.